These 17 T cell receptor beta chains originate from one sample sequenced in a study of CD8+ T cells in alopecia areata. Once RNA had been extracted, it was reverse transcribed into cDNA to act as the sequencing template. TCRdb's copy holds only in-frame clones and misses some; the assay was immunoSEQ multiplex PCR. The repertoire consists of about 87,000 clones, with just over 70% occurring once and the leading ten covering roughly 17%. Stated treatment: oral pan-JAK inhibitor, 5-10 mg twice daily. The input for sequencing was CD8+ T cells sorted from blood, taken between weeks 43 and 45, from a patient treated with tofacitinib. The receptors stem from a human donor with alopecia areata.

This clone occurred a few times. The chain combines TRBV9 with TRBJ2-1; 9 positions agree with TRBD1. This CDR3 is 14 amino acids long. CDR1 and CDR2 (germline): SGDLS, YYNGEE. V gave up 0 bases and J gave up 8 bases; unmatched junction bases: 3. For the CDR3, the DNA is TGTGCCAGCAGCGTAGGGGGGACAGGGCATGAGCAGTTCTTC. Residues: CASSVGGTGHEQFF.

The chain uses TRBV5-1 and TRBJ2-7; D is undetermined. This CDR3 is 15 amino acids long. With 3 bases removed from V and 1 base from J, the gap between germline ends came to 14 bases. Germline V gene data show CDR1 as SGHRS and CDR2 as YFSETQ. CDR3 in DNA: TGCGCCAGCAGCTCCGCCCCGAGTGGGTCCTACGAGCAGTACTTC. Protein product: CASSSAPSGSYEQYF. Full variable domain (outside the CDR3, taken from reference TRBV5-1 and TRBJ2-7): KAGVTQTPRYLIKTRGQQVTLSCSPISGHRSVSWYQQTPGQGLQFLFEYFSETQRNKGNFPGRFSGRQFSNSRSEMNVSTLELGDSALYLCASSSAPSGSYEQYFGPGTRLTVT.

The CDR3 bases are TGTGCCAGCAGCTTGGGCCGCGGGTGGTACACCTTC. Encoded protein: CASSLGRGWYTF. J is TRBJ1-2 and V is TRBV5-4; no clear D gene. Germline CDR1 and CDR2: SGHNT and YYREEE (reference sequence). The CDR3 covers 12 residues. Trimming cost V 0 bases and J 11 bases, with 11 bases left between them.

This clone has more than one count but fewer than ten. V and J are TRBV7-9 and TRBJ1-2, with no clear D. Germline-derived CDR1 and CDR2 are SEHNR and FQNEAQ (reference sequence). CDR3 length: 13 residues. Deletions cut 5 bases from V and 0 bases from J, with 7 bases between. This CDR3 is CASSPGANYGYTF. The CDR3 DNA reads TGTGCCAGCAGCCCCGGGGCTAACTATGGCTACACCTTC.

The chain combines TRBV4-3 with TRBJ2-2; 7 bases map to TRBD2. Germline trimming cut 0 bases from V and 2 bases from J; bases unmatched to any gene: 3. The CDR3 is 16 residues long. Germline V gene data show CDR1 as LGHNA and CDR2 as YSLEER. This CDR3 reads CASSQDWGLNTGELFF. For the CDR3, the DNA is TGCGCCAGCAGCCAAGATTGGGGACTAAACACCGGGGAGCTGTTTTTT.

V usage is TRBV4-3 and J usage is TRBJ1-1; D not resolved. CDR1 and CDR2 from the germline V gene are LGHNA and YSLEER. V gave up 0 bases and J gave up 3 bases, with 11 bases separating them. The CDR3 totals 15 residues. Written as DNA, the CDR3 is TGCGCCAGCAGCCAAGACGTTCAAGGCTACACTGAAGCTTTCTTT. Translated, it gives CASSQDVQGYTEAFF.

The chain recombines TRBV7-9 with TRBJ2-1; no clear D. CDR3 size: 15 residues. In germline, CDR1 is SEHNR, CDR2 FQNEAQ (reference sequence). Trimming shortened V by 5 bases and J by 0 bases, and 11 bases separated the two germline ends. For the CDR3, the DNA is TGTGCCAGCAGCCCGTTGAGAAGCTCCTACAATGAGCAGTTCTTC. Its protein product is CASSPLRSSYNEQFF.

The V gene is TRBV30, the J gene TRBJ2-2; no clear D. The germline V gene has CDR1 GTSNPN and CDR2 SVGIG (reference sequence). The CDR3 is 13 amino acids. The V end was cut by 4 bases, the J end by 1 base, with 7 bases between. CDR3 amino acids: CAWNPLNTGELFF. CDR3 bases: TGTGCCTGGAATCCCTTGAACACCGGGGAGCTGTTTTTT.

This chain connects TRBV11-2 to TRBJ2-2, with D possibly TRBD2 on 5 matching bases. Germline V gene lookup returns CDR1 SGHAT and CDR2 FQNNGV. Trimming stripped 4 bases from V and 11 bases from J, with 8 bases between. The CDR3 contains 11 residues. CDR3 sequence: CASSYGKELFF. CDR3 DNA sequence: TGTGCCAGCAGCTACGGGAAAGAGCTGTTTTTT.

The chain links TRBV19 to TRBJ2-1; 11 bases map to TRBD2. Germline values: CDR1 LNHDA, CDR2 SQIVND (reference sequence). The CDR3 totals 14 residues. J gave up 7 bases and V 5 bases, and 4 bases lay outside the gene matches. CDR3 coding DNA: TGTGCCAGTAGTGTAGCGGGGGGGCGAAATGAGCAGTTCTTC. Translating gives CASSVAGGRNEQFF.

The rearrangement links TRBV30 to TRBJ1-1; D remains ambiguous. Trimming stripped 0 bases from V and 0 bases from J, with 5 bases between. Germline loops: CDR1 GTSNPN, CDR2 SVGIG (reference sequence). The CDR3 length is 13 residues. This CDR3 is CAWSVQLNTEAFF. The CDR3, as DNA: TGTGCCTGGAGTGTACAATTGAACACTGAAGCTTTCTTT.

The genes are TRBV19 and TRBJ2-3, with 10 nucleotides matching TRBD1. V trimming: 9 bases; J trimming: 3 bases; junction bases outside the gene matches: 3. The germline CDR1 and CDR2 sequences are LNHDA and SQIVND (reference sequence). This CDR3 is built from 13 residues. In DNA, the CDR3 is TGTGCCAGCGGGACAGGGGTTACAGATACGCAGTATTTT. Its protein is CASGTGVTDTQYF.

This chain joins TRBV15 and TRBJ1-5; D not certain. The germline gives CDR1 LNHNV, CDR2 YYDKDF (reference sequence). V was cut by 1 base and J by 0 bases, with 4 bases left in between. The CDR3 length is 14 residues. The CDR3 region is CATSRGGSNQPQHF. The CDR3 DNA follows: TGTGCCACCAGCAGAGGAGGTAGCAATCAGCCCCAGCATTTT.

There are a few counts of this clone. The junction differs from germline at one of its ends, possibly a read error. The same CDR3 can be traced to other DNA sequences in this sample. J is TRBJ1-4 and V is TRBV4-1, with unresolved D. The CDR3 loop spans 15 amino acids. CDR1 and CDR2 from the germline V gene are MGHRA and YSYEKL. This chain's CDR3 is CASSQEQITDEKLFF. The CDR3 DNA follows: TGTGCCAGCAGCCAAGAGCAGATAACAGATGAAAAACTGTTTTTT.

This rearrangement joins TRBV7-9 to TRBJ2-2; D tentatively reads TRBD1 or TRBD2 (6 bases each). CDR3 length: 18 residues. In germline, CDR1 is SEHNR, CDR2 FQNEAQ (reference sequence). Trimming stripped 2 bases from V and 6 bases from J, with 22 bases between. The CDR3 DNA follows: TGTGCCAGCAGCTTACCTAAATCAGGGGAGGTCTACGCCGGGGAGCTGTTTTTT. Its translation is CASSLPKSGEVYAGELFF. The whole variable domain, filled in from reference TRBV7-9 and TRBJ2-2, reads DTGVSQNPRHKITKRGQNVTFRCDPISEHNRLYWYRQTLGQGPEFLTYFQNEAQLEKSRLLSDRFSAERPKGSFSTLEIQRTEQGDSAMYLCASSLPKSGEVYAGELFFGEGSRLTVL.

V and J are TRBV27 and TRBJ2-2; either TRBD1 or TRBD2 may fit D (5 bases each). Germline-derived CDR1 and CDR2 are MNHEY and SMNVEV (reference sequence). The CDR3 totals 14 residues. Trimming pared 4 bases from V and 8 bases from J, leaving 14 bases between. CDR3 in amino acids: CASSSLGTAGELFF. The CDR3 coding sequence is TGTGCCAGCAGTTCCCTTGGGACGGCTGGGGAGCTGTTTTTT.

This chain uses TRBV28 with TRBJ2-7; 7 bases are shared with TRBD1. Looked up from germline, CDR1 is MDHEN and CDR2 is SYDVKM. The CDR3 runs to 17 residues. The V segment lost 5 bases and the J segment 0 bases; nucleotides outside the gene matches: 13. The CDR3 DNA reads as TGTGCCAGCAGTCCCACCCTCATCCGGGACAGCTCCTACGAGCAGTACTTC. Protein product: CASSPTLIRDSSYEQYF.